The sequence of this T cell receptor beta chain was determined in a study of CD8 T cells in ankylosing spondylitis. Study-level findings and limits: According to the report, clones linked to the disease were significantly enriched in matched synovial fluid samples taken from ankylosing spondylitis patients. A CD8+ phenotype characterized the disease-linked clones, which were relatively rare in peripheral blood. Ankylosing spondylitis blood appeared to carry a characteristic TCR beta motif of 7 or 8 highly homologous variants. Prior literature has documented some motif variants in synovial fluid and blood from reactive arthritis.

A quantitative 5'-RACE method, one with molecular barcodes, was used to make TCR beta libraries. TCRdb reanalysed the 5' RACE reads using MiXCR and keeps one entry per CDR3 protein. The sample lists more than 400,000 distinct CDR3 sequences, roughly 5.3% occurring once. The CDR3 totals 14 residues. Deletions cut 4 bases from V and 2 bases from J, with 11 bases between. Germline CDR1 MGHRA, CDR2 YSYEKL. This clonotype was recorded at least ten times. Antigen unknown. Sequenced: blood, either unsorted or a sorted T cell fraction (not recorded which). The rearrangement uses TRBV4-1 and TRBJ1-2, with D perhaps matching TRBD1 (6 bases). The TCR sequence derives from a male donor with ankylosing spondylitis. In DNA form, the CDR3 reads TGCGCCAGCAGCCTCCCGGACAGAAACTATGGCTACACCTTC. Protein sequence: CASSLPDRNYGYTF.